Sequencing of this T cell receptor beta chain was carried out in a study of early T cells in non-severe SARS-CoV-2 infection. Study-level information: Chains stayed unpaired after sequencing of bulk RNA from unsorted whole blood.

Findings and limits, study-wide: VDJdb matching, biased toward anti-spike CD8 responses, missed private and CD4 specificities.

This clonotype has at least ten counts. What it binds is not known. Each CDR3 protein gets one entry after TCRdb re-called the 5' RACE reads with MiXCR. Here the sample spans 55,000 to 80,000 distinct CDR3 sequences, 8.8% being singletons. The sample was whole blood, taken at baseline. This receptor was identified in an adult who was a healthcare worker with PCR-confirmed SARS-CoV-2 infection or an uninfected control (not recorded which).

The CDR3 bases are TGCAGCGTTGCTCGAGGGACTAGCGGACGGAACGAGCAGTACTTC. Amino acids: CSVARGTSGRNEQYF. The chain employs TRBV29-1 and TRBJ2-7; TRBD2 matches 11 bases. Trimming at V came to 4 bases and at J to 5 bases, leaving 10 bases not matched to a gene. In germline, CDR1 is SQVTM, CDR2 ANQGSEA. The CDR3 totals 15 residues.